A single sample gave rise to the 10 T cell receptor beta chains below, sequenced in a study of T cell clonality in common variable immunodeficiency. The protocol was immunoSEQ multiplex PCR, while the TCRdb copy is restricted to in-frame clones and leaves out a portion. Reported are about 45,000 clones, none seen only once; the ten largest carry about 0.7%. Specimen: peripheral blood mononuclear cells. The receptors come from a person between 18 and 75 years old in good health.

This clone was picked up many times. CDR3 region: CSARDAGAEGANIQYF. The sequenced part of the CDR3 DNA is TGCAGTGCTAGAGATGCGGGTGCGGAGGGGGCCAACATT. The chain employs TRBV20-1 and TRBJ2-4; possible D gene TRBD1, 7 bases. The observed sequence ends 3 residues before the CDR3 terminus, with the missing tail filled in from the germline J gene. This CDR3 has 16 amino acids. The germline V gene encodes CDR1 DFQATT and CDR2 SNEGSKA (reference sequence). V lost 0 bases and J 7 bases, leaving 19 bases between the germline ends.

This clone was detected ten times or more. The CDR3 end is not reached by the read, which stops 3 residues before it; the germline J gene fills it in. The chain uses TRBV29-1 and TRBJ2-1, with a tentative D call TRBD2 (6 bases). CDR1 is SQVTM and CDR2 is ANQGSEA in the germline V gene. Trimming left V 4 bases short and J 5 bases short, with 12 bases between. The CDR3 runs to 13 residues. Partial CDR3 DNA: TGCAGCGTTGTGGGGGGACCCAACAATGAG. This translates into CSVVGGPNNE. The complete CDR3 sequence is CSVVGGPNNEQFF.

This clone has at least ten counts. The CDR3 end falls 3 residues outside the read, so it is completed with the germline J gene. The chain has TRBV7-9 and TRBJ1-2; tentative D call: TRBD1 (6 bases). CDR1 is SEHNR and CDR2 is FQNEAQ in the germline V gene (reference sequence). Trimming left V 10 bases short and J 2 bases short, with 11 bases between. This CDR3 has 12 amino acids. CDR3: CATRTANYGYTF. The sequenced CDR3 bases are TGTGCCACGAGGACAGCAAACTATGGC.

Ten or more counts support this clone. The read gets to within 3 residues of the CDR3 end, and the germline J gene fills in the rest. The chain has TRBV15 and TRBJ2-1, with 8 bases matching TRBD2. Germline V gene lookup returns CDR1 LNHNV and CDR2 YYDKDF (reference sequence). V dropped 4 bases and J dropped 4; count of bases not matched to a gene: 9. The CDR3 loop spans 16 amino acids. The DNA read from the CDR3 is TGTGCCACCAGCAATCTAACTAGCGGATTTTACAATGAG. Residues: CATSNLTSGFYNE. The entire CDR3 sequence reads CATSNLTSGFYNEQFF.

The table lists this clone with many counts. From the germline J gene comes the end of the CDR3, since the read stops 3 residues before it. The V gene is TRBV20-1, the J gene TRBJ2-7; 11 positions match TRBD2. V lost 3 bases, J lost 5 bases, and 12 bases stayed unmatched. The CDR3 is 16 amino acids. Germline values: CDR1 DFQATT, CDR2 SNEGSKA (reference sequence). The CDR3: CSASSAATSGTDEQYF. CDR3 bases read: TGCAGTGCTAGTTCCGCTGCGACTAGCGGGACCGACGAG.

Many counts were recorded for this clone. Sequencing ends 3 residues short of the CDR3 end; the germline J gene provides the rest. This chain links TRBV13 with TRBJ2-1, with TRBD2 matching over 16 bases. The CDR3 runs to 17 residues. CDR1 is PRHDT and CDR2 is FYEKMQ in the germline V gene (reference sequence). The ends lost 5 bases at V and 3 bases at J; junction bases unmatched: 4. The DNA read from the CDR3 is TGTGCCAGCAGCCCAGGGACTAGCGGGGGGGGCTACAATGAG. It is translated as CASSPGTSGGGYNE. The whole CDR3 sequence reads CASSPGTSGGGYNEQFF. Variable domain in full (rest from reference TRBV13 and TRBJ2-1): AAGVIQSPRHLIKEKRETATLKCYPIPRHDTVYWYQQGPGQDPQFLISFYEKMQSDKGSIPDRFSAQQFSDYHSELNMSSLELGDSALYFCASSPGTSGGGYNEQFFGPGTRLTVL.

This clone was seen ten or more times. The CDR3 extends 3 residues past the end of the read, so its final part is completed from the germline J gene. The chain recombines TRBV12-3 or TRBV12-4 with TRBJ2-7; D is possibly TRBD2 (5 bases). V was pared by 2 bases and J by 3 bases, with 17 bases between. The CDR3 is 16 residues long. The CDR3 DNA, read in part, is TGTGCCAGCAGTTTACAACCGGCTAGCCCAAACTACGAG. Translating gives CASSLQPASPNYE. The CDR3 reads in full as CASSLQPASPNYEQYF.

The table lists this clone with many counts. With the read ending 3 residues before the CDR3 end, the germline J gene is used to fill in that end. J is TRBJ2-7 and V is TRBV6-1; 11 bases match TRBD1. The germline CDR1 and CDR2 sequences are MNHNS and SASEGT. This CDR3 is 15 amino acids long. Trimming at V came to 4 bases and at J to 3 bases, leaving 5 bases not matched to a gene. CDR3: CASSGGTGGNYEQYF. The CDR3 DNA, read in part, is TGTGCCAGCAGTGGCGGGACAGGGGGAAACTACGAG.

This clone appeared many times. The DNA ends 3 residues before the CDR3 does, and the rest of the CDR3 is filled in from the germline J gene. The chain is built from TRBV19 and TRBJ2-5; 11 bases match TRBD2. There are 15 residues in the CDR3. Germline CDR1 is LNHDA and CDR2 is SQIVND (reference sequence). V lost 2 bases and J lost 4; bases outside the gene matches: 3. The CDR3 region is CASSITSGRGETQYF. Incomplete CDR3 DNA: TGTGCCAGTAGTATAACTAGCGGGAGAGGAGAGACC.

This clone was counted ten times or more. The read comes to an end 3 residues before the CDR3 does, leaving the germline J gene to fill in the end. The V gene is TRBV5-1, the J gene TRBJ2-7; 8 nucleotides match TRBD1. There are 14 residues in the CDR3. Germline V gene sequence: CDR1 SGHRS, CDR2 YFSETQ. After removal of 3 bases from V and 6 bases from J, the junction contained 8 bases not matched to a gene. The CDR3 spells CASSSVDRGGEQYF. CDR3 DNA (partial): TGCGCCAGCAGCTCAGTAGACAGGGGAGGCGAG.